The 16 T cell receptor beta chains below all came from one sample that was sequenced in a study of tumor-infiltrating lymphocytes in oesophageal squamous cell carcinoma. TCRdb processed the PCR reads anew with MiXCR; each CDR3 protein has one entry. The top ten hold about 35% of the sample, which has 10,000 to 15,000 distinct CDR3 sequences, around 57% seen once. The sequenced material came from esophageal tumor tissue. The receptor source for this set is a female donor with esophageal squamous cell carcinoma.

In this sample, this clonotype turned up many times. Because the CDR3 is missing its conserved closing phenylalanine or tryptophan, this is likely a read error. The DNA is left out, because the CDR3 cannot be placed on it with certainty; the CDR3 is given as TCRdb lists it. The rearrangement links TRBV6-1 to TRBJ2-7; TRBD1 is the table's D call, not checked against the DNA. The V gene's germline CDR1 is MNHNS and CDR2 SASEGT. Termini included, the CDR3 measures 14 amino acids. CDR3 amino acids: CASEGGLGGYTFGS.

The chain recombines TRBV18 with TRBJ2-3; possible D gene TRBD1, 5 bases. The CDR3 runs 13 residues. Germline values: CDR1 KGHSH, CDR2 LQKENI. The ends were cut back, 3 bases at V and 4 bases at J, with 8 bases in the middle. The CDR3 DNA follows: TGTGCCAGCTCACCTAAGGGGCCAGATACGCAGTATTTT. As protein: CASSPKGPDTQYF. The full variable domain, rest sourced from reference TRBV18 and TRBJ2-3, is NAGVMQNPRHLVRRRGQEARLRCSPMKGHSHVYWYRQLPEEGLKFMVYLQKENIIDESGMPKERFSAEFPKEGPSILRIQQVVRGDSAAYFCASSPKGPDTQYFGPGTRLTVL.

The chain joins TRBV12-3 or TRBV12-4 to TRBJ2-1, with a possible D match to TRBD2 (6 bases). TRBJ2-7 matches the DNA end more closely, so the J call is doubtful. The CDR3 totals 15 residues. CDR3 region: CASSSAGTGVHEQYF. CDR3 DNA: TGTGCCAGCAGTTCGGCCGGGACGGGGGTCCATGAGCAGTACTTC.

The chain carries TRBV6-1 and TRBJ1-1, with D perhaps TRBD1 (6 bases). The CDR3 runs to 14 residues. The germline gives CDR1 MNHNS, CDR2 SASEGT. The ends were cut back, 0 bases at V and 10 bases at J, with 15 bases in the middle. This CDR3 reads CASSEAGRGRAAFF. The CDR3 coding sequence is TGTGCCAGCAGTGAAGCGGGCAGGGGCCGCGCAGCTTTCTTT.

In its sample, this clonotype was seen a few times. V usage is TRBV7-2 and J usage is TRBJ2-7; D call uncertain. The J call may be mistaken, given a closer DNA end match to TRBJ2-1. Looked up from germline, CDR1 is SGHTA and CDR2 is FQGNSA. CDR3 length: 12 amino acids. The CDR3 DNA follows: TGTGCCAGCAGCTTAGGAGTTGTTGAGCAGTTCTTC. Protein: CASSLGVVEQFF.

The chain employs TRBV28 and TRBJ2-5, with 11 bases fitting TRBD2. Matching the DNA end better, TRBJ2-7 makes the J call doubtful. CDR3 length: 13 amino acids. The germline gives CDR1 MDHEN, CDR2 SYDVKM. This CDR3 is CATVAGGNYEQYF. The CDR3 DNA sequence: TGTGCCACCGTAGCGGGAGGGAACTACGAGCAGTACTTC.

The CDR3 DNA reads TGTGCCAGCAGCTTAGGCCCAGGGGGCTTGCTTCGGTATGGCTACACCTTC. Translating it yields CASSLGPGGLLRYGYTF. J is TRBJ2-1 and V is TRBV11-2; 8 bases fit TRBD1. Matching the DNA end better, TRBJ1-2 makes the J call doubtful. This CDR3 spans 17 amino acids. Per germline, CDR1 SGHAT and CDR2 FQNNGV.

This chain connects TRBV7-9 to TRBJ1-4; a weak D match, TRBD1 (5 bases). V lost 6 bases, J lost 5 bases, and 16 bases lay in between. From germline, CDR1 is SEHNR and CDR2 FQNEAQ (reference sequence). The CDR3 length is 15 residues. This CDR3 is CASRGLGAGNEKLFF. CDR3 bases: TGTGCCAGCAGGGGGTTAGGGGCCGGAAATGAAAAACTGTTTTTT.

The rearrangement uses TRBV7-6 and TRBJ2-1; 12 bases are shared with TRBD2. The CDR3 sequence is 16 residues long. The J segment lost 4 bases and the V segment lost 1 base, leaving 2 bases of the junction unmatched. Germline-derived CDR1 and CDR2 are SGHVS and FNYEAQ. In nucleotides, the CDR3 is TGTGCCAGCAGCTTAGTAACTAGCGGGAGGTACAATGAGCAGTTCTTC. It encodes CASSLVTSGRYNEQFF.

The chain is built from TRBV7-2 and TRBJ2-7, with D perhaps assigned TRBD1 or TRBD2 (7 bases each). The CDR3 spans 15 residues. Trimming removed 5 bases at V and 6 bases at J, with 20 bases between. Germline CDR1 SGHTA, CDR2 FQGNSA. The CDR3, as DNA: TGTGCCAGCAGCCCCTTCCAGGGGGGGCCGTGCGAGCAGTACTTC. Amino acid sequence: CASSPFQGGPCEQYF.

This clonotype was counted many times. This chain uses TRBV6-1 with TRBJ1-4, with 7 bases lining up with TRBD1. J lost 5 bases, V lost 7 bases, and 16 bases had no gene match. The CDR3 consists of 17 residues. CDR1 and CDR2 (germline): MNHNS, SASEGT. The CDR3: CASKEPLGDRQNEKLFF. The CDR3, as DNA: TGTGCCAGCAAAGAGCCGTTGGGGGACAGACAAAATGAAAAACTGTTTTTT.

The V call is TRBV7-1, the J call TRBJ2-5; a weak D match, TRBD1 (6 bases). The DNA end lines up better with TRBJ2-7; the J call may be wrong. TRBV7-1 is known as an ORF, though its function is uncertain. The CDR3 length is 12 residues. This CDR3 is CASSPGDYEQYF. As DNA, the CDR3 is TGTGCCAGCAGCCCAGGGGACTACGAGCAGTACTTC.

This clonotype was picked up many times. The CDR3 DNA reads as TGTGCCAGCTCATCTTGGGGGAGCGAGACCCAGTACTTC. As protein: CASSSWGSETQYF. The chain employs TRBV18 and TRBJ2-5; D is possibly TRBD1 or TRBD2 (5 bases each). The V end lost 5 bases, the J end lost 5 bases, and 12 bases lay between the germline ends. The CDR3 sequence is 13 residues long. Germline V CDR1 and CDR2: KGHSH, LQKENI.

The V call is TRBV7-6, the J call TRBJ2-5, with D unclear. The J call may be incorrect, as the DNA end agrees better with TRBJ2-7. Germline V CDR1 and CDR2: SGHVS, FNYEAQ. This CDR3 is 13 amino acids long. CDR3 protein: CASSPDVTYEQYF. CDR3 coding DNA: TGTGCCAGCAGTCCGGACGTTACCTACGAGCAGTACTTC.

The table lists this clonotype with a count of one. The rearrangement uses TRBV6-2 or TRBV6-3 and TRBJ2-7; no reliable D call. The CDR3 totals 11 residues. The germline gives CDR1 MNHEY, CDR2 SVGEGT. Trimming took off 8 bases at V and 0 bases at J, with 5 bases between the two ends. DNA for the CDR3: TGTGCCAGCGGGTTCTCCTACGAGCAGTACTTC. It is translated as CASGFSYEQYF.

Points on this clonotype: The CDR3 ends on some other residue instead of the conserved phenylalanine or tryptophan, so this is likely a read error. The DNA is left out, because the CDR3 cannot be placed on it with certainty; the CDR3 is given as TCRdb lists it. The chain has TRBV11-2 and TRBJ2-6; the listed D gene, TRBD2, was not tested against the DNA. The V gene's germline CDR1 is SGHAT and CDR2 FQNNGV. The length of the CDR3 is 17 amino acids, counting both ends. The CDR3 region is CASSLGTSGYNEQFFGA.